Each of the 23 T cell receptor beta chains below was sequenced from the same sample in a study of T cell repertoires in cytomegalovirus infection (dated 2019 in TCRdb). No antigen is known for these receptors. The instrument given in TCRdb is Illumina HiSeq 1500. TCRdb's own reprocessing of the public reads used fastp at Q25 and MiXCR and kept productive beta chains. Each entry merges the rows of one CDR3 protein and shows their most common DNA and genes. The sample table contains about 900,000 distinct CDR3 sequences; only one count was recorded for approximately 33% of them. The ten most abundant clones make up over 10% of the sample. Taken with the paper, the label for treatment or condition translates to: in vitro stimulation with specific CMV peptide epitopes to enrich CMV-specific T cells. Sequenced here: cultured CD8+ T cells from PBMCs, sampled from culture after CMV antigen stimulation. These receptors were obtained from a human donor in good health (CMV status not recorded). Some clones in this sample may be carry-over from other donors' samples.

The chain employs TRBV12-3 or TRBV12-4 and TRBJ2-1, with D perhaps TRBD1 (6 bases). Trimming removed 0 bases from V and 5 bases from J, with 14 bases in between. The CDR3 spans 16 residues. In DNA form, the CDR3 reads TGTGCCAGCAGTTTAGCGGTAGGGGGAGCTCACAATGAGCAGTTCTTC. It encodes CASSLAVGGAHNEQFF.

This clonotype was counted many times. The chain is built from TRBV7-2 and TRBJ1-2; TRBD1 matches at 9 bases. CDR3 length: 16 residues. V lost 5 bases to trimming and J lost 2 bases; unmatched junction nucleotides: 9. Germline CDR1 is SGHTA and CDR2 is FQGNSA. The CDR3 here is CASSLNRGLPNYGYTF. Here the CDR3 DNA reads TGTGCCAGCAGCCTGAACAGGGGGCTCCCAAACTATGGCTACACCTTC.

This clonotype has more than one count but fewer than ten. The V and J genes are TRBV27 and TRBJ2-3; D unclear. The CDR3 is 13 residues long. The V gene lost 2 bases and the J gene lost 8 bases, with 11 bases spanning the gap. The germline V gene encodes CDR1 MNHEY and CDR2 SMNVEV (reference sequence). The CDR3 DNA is TGTGCCAGCAGTTTAAATAGTAGGCGTACGCAGTATTTT. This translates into CASSLNSRRTQYF.

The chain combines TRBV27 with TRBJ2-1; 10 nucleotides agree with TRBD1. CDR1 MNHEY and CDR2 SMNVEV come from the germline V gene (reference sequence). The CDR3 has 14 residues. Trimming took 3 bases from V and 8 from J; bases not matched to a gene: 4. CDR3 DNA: TGTGCCAGCAGTTTCCCGGGACAGGGGCATGAGCAGTTCTTC. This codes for CASSFPGQGHEQFF.

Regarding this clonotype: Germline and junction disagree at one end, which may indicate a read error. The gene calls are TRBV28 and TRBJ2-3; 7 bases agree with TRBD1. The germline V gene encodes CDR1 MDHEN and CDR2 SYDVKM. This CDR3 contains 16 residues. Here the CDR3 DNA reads TGTGCCAGCAGTTTGGTCGGGACAGATTACACAGATACGCAGTATTTC. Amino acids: CASSLVGTDYTDTQYF.

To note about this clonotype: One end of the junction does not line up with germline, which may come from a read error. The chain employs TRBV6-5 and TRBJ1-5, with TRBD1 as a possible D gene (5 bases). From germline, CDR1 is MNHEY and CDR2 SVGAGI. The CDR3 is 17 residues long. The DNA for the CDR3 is TGTGTCAGCAGTTACTCGAGCAGGGACCCGCGAAATCAGCCCCAGCATTTT. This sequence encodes CVSSYSSRDPRNQPQHF.

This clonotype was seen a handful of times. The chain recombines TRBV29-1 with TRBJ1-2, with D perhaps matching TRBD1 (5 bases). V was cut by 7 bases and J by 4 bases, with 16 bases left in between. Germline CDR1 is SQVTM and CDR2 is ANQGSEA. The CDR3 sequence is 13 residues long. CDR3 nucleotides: TGCAGCGCACAACAGGAATCGCGCTATGGCTACACCTTC. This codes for CSAQQESRYGYTF.

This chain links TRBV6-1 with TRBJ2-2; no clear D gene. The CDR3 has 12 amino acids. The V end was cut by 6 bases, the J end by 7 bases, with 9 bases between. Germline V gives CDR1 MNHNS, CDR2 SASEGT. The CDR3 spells CASRLGIGELFF. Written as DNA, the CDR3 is TGTGCCAGCAGGCTAGGGATCGGGGAGCTGTTTTTT.

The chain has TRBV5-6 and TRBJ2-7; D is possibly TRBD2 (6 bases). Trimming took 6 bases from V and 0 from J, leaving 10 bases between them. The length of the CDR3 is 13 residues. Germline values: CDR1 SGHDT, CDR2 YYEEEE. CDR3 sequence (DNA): TGTGCCAGCACGGCGGGGAGCTCCTACGAGCAGTACTTC. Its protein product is CASTAGSSYEQYF.

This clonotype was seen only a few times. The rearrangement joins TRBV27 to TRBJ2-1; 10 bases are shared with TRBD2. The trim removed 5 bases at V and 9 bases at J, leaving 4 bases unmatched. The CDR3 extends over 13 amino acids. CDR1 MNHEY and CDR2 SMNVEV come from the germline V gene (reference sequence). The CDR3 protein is CASSKRGGFEQFF. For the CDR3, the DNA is TGTGCCAGCAGTAAGCGGGGGGGCTTTGAGCAGTTCTTC.

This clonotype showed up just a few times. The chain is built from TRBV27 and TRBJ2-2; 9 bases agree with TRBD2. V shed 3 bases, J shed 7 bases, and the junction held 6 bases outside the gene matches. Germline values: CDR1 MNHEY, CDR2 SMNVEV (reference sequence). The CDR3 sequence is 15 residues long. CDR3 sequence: CASSFSSGEVGELFF. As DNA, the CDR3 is TGTGCCAGCAGTTTTTCTAGCGGGGAGGTCGGGGAGCTGTTTTTT.

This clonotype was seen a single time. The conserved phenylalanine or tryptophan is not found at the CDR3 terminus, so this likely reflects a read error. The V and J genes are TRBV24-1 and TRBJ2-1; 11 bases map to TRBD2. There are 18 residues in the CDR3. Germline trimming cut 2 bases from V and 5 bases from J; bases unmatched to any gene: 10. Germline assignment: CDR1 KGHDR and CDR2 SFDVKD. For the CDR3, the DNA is TGTGCCACCAGTGATTCCTTAGCGGGGGGGCTCCCCGACAATGAGCAGTTCTCC. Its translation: CATSDSLAGGLPDNEQFS.

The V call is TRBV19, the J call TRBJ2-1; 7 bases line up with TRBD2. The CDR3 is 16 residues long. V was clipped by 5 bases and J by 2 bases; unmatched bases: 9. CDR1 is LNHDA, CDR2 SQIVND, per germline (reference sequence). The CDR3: CASSGLTSLTYNEQFF. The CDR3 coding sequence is TGTGCCAGTAGTGGGCTGACTAGCCTTACCTACAATGAGCAGTTCTTC.

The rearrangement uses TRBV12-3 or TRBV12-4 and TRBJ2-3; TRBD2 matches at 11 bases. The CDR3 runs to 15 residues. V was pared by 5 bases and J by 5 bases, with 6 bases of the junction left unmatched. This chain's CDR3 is CASSPGTSGKDTQYF. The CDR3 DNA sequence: TGTGCCAGCAGTCCGGGGACTAGCGGAAAAGATACGCAGTATTTT.

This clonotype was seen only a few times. DNA for the CDR3: TGTGCCAGCAGCTGGGCCACAGGTACCCAAGAGACCCAGTACTTC. Amino acid sequence: CASSWATGTQETQYF. The rearrangement links TRBV7-6 to TRBJ2-5; weak D call: TRBD1 (5 bases). Germline-derived CDR1 and CDR2 are SGHVS and FNYEAQ. V was trimmed by 4 bases and J by 1 base, leaving 13 bases between them. This CDR3 region has 15 residues.

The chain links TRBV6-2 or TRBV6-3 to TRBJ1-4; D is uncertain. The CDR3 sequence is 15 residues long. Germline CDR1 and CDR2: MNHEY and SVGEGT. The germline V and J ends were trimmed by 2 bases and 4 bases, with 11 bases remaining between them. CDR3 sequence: CASSYLVAVNEKLFF. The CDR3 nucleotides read TGTGCCAGCAGTTACCTGGTGGCAGTTAATGAAAAACTGTTTTTT.

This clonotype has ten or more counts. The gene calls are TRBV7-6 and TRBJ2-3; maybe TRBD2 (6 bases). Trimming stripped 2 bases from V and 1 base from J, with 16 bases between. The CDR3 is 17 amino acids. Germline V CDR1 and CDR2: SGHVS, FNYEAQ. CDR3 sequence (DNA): TGTGCCAGCAGCTTATTATCCGGGGACTCTGGCACAGATACGCAGTATTTT. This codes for CASSLLSGDSGTDTQYF. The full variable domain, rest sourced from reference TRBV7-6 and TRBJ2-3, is GAGVSQSPRYKVTKRGQDVALRCDPISGHVSLYWYRQALGQGPEFLTYFNYEAQQDKSGLPNDRFSAERPEGSISTLTIQRTEQRDSAMYRCASSLLSGDSGTDTQYFGPGTRLTVL.

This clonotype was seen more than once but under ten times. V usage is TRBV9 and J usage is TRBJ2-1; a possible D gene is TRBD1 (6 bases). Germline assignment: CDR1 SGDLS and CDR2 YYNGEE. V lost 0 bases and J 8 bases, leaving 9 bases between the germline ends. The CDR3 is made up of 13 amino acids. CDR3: CASSVGGGDEQFF. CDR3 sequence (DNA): TGTGCCAGCAGCGTAGGAGGGGGTGATGAGCAGTTCTTC.

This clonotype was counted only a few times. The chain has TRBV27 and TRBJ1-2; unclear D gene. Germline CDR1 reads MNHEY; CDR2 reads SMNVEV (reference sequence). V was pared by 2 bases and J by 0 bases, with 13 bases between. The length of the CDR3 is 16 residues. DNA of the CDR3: TGTGCCAGCAGTTTACGGTCAGGACGACCTAACTATGGCTACACCTTC. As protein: CASSLRSGRPNYGYTF.

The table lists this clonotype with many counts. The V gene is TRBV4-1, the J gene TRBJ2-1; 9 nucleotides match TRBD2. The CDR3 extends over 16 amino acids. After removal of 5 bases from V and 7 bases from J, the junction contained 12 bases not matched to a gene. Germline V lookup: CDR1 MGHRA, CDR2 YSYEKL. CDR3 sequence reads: CASSFRVAGEANEQFF. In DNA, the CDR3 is TGCGCCAGCAGCTTTCGTGTAGCGGGGGAGGCAAATGAGCAGTTCTTC.

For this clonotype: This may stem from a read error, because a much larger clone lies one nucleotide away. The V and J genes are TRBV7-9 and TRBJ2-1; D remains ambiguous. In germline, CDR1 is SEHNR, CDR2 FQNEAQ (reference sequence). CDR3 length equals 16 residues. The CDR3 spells CVSSPGALLPYNEQFF. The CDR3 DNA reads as TGTGTCAGCAGCCCTGGAGCCCTTCTCCCTTACAATGAGCAGTTCTTC.

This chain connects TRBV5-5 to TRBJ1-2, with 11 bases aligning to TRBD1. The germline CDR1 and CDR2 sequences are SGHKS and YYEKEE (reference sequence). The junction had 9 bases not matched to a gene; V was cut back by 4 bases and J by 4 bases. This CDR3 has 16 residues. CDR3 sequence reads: CASSPWTGGSPYGYTF. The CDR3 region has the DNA TGTGCCAGCAGCCCCTGGACAGGGGGCTCCCCCTATGGCTACACCTTC.

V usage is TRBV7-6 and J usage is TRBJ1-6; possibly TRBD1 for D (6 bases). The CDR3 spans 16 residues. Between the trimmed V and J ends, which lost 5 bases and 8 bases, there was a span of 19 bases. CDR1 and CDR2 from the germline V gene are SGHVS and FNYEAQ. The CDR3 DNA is TGTGCCAGCAGCCCACTCGAGAACAGGGTTGATTCACCCCTCCACTTT. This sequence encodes CASSPLENRVDSPLHF.